What follows describes a single T cell receptor beta chain. This sample is drawn from a study of blood T cell repertoires in COVID-19. In the study overall: Acute-phase and convalescent COVID-19 samples originated in the United States, Italy and Spain.

Sequenced by immunoSEQ multiplex PCR; TCRdb stores in-frame clones only, minus some. The sample gives 69,000 or so clones, roughly 80% of which show up once; roughly 15% is in the top ten. The CDR3 extends over 16 amino acids. The V gene's germline CDR1 is LNHDA and CDR2 SQIVND (reference sequence). The V and J ends lost 4 bases and 4 bases, in that order; junction bases with no gene match: 10. This clonotype originated in a man aged 50 to 60 with COVID-19, enrolled during active disease. J is TRBJ2-4 and V is TRBV19, with 7 positions matching TRBD2. The material sequenced was peripheral blood. The CDR3 DNA follows: TGTGCCAGTAGTAGGGGGGGTGCGGGTTCAAAAAACATTCAGTACTTC. As protein: CASSRGGAGSKNIQYF.